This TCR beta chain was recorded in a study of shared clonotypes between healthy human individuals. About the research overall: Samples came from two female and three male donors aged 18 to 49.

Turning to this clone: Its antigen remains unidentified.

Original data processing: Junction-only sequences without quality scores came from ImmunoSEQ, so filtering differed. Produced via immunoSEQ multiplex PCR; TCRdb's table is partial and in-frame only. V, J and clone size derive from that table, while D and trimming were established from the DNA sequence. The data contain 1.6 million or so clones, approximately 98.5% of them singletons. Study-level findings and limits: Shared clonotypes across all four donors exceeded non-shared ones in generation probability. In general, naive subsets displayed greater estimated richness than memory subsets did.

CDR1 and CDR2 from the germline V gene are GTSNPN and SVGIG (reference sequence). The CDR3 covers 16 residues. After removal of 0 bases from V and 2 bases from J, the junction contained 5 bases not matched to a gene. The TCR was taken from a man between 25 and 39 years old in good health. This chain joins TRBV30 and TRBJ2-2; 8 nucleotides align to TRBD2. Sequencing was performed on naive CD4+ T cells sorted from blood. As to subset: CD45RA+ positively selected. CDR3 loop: CAWSVRLAKNTGELFF. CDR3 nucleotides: TGTGCCTGGAGTGTGAGACTAGCGAAAAACACCGGGGAGCTGTTTTTT.